What follows are 30 T cell receptor beta chains derived from one specimen sequenced in a study of T-cell memory formation after mild COVID-19. TCRdb re-analysed the 5' RACE reads in MiXCR, keeping a single row per CDR3 protein. The sample contains about 340,000 distinct CDR3 sequences, under 25% of which appear only once. The sequencing input was PBMCs or a T cell subset sorted from them (not recorded which). The receptors here all came from an adult woman who had mild COVID-19 (a few samples of this study predate the infection). Cell type and time point are not known.

J is TRBJ2-6 and V is TRBV5-5; D is perhaps TRBD2 (5 bases). The CDR3 has 15 residues. Germline CDR1 is SGHKS and CDR2 is YYEKEE (reference sequence). V dropped 2 bases and J dropped 9 bases, with 15 bases sitting between them. The CDR3 sequence is CASSLTGSEVNVLTF. CDR3 bases: TGTGCCAGCAGCTTAACGGGGAGTGAGGTCAACGTCCTGACTTTC.

In this sample, this clonotype turned up many times. The V gene is TRBV7-2, the J gene TRBJ2-3; TRBD2 aligns across 7 bases. Germline CDR1 SGHTA, CDR2 FQGNSA. The CDR3 totals 16 residues. V trimming: 5 bases; J trimming: 0 bases; junction bases outside the gene matches: 8. The CDR3 region is CASSAGTIASTDTQYF. DNA of the CDR3: TGTGCCAGCAGCGCCGGGACTATAGCTAGCACAGATACGCAGTATTTT.

This clonotype was detected only a few times. The J gene is TRBJ2-2, the V gene TRBV4-1; TRBD1 agrees at 7 bases. J gave up 1 base and V 4 bases, and 6 bases lay outside the gene matches. CDR1 MGHRA and CDR2 YSYEKL come from the germline V gene. This CDR3 contains 16 residues. The CDR3, as DNA: TGCGCCAGCAGCCCCCCGACAGGGTGGAACACCGGGGAGCTGTTTTTT. Its translation is CASSPPTGWNTGELFF.

This clonotype occurred once. This chain joins TRBV20-1 and TRBJ2-3; TRBD1 agrees at 7 bases. The germline V gene encodes CDR1 DFQATT and CDR2 SNEGSKA (reference sequence). Trimming took 0 bases from V and 0 from J; bases not matched to a gene: 6. CDR3 size: 16 residues. In nucleotides, the CDR3 is TGCAGTGCTAGAGATAGGACAGGATCTAGCACAGATACGCAGTATTTT. Translation: CSARDRTGSSTDTQYF.

This clonotype was detected ten times or more. The chain is built from TRBV29-1 and TRBJ2-5, with D possibly TRBD1 on 6 matching bases. Germline CDR1 reads SQVTM; CDR2 reads ANQGSEA. V lost 0 bases to trimming and J lost 2 bases, with 10 bases between them. This CDR3 has 14 amino acids. CDR3 region: CSVEDGQIQETQYF. CDR3 sequence (DNA): TGCAGCGTTGAAGACGGACAGATACAAGAGACCCAGTACTTC.

This clonotype was seen a few times. Compared with germline, one end of the junction differs, possibly owing to a read error. The rearrangement links TRBV20-1 to TRBJ2-1; 8 bases line up with TRBD2. Germline CDR1 reads DFQATT; CDR2 reads SNEGSKA (reference sequence). The CDR3 extends over 14 amino acids. The CDR3 DNA is TGCAGTGCTACGGGCGGGAGGTCCTCCAATGAGCAGTTCTTC. The encoded protein is CSATGGRSSNEQFF.

The V gene is TRBV6-5, the J gene TRBJ1-1, with 7 bases identical to TRBD1. The CDR3 totals 14 residues. Germline V lookup: CDR1 MNHEY, CDR2 SVGAGI. The junction had 5 bases not matched to a gene; V was cut back by 2 bases and J by 5 bases. CDR3 sequence: CASSYDRVATEAFF. CDR3 in DNA: TGTGCCAGCAGTTACGACAGGGTAGCGACTGAAGCTTTCTTT.

The chain employs TRBV9 and TRBJ2-5, with no clear D. CDR3 size: 13 residues. CDR1 and CDR2 (germline): SGDLS, YYNGEE. V lost 0 bases and J lost 4, with 7 bases in between. The CDR3 nucleotides read TGTGCCAGCAGCGTAGCCCCTCGAGAGACCCAGTACTTC. Translated, it gives CASSVAPRETQYF.

There are a few counts of this clonotype. The chain uses TRBV19 and TRBJ1-1; the D gene is possibly TRBD1 (5 bases). Germline-derived CDR1 and CDR2 are LNHDA and SQIVND (reference sequence). Between the trimmed V and J ends, which lost 6 bases and 0 bases, there was a span of 14 bases. This CDR3 spans 15 amino acids. The CDR3 protein is CASRQGPRMNTEAFF. Here the CDR3 DNA reads TGTGCCAGTAGGCAGGGCCCGAGGATGAACACTGAAGCTTTCTTT.

This chain joins TRBV9 and TRBJ2-1, with 7 positions matching TRBD1. The CDR3 loop spans 14 amino acids. V trimming: 4 bases; J trimming: 4 bases; junction bases outside the gene matches: 5. The germline V gene encodes CDR1 SGDLS and CDR2 YYNGEE. The CDR3 spells CASSPIQGYNEQFF. The CDR3 coding sequence is TGTGCCAGCAGCCCTATACAGGGGTACAATGAGCAGTTCTTC. The full variable domain, in which reference TRBV9 and TRBJ2-1 provide the parts outside the CDR3, is DSGVTQTPKHLITATGQRVTLRCSPRSGDLSVYWYQQSLDQGLQFLIQYYNGEERAKGNILERFSAQQFPDLHSELNLSSLELGDSALYFCASSPIQGYNEQFFGPGTRLTVL.

The rearrangement uses TRBV7-9 and TRBJ1-1; D is uncertain. The CDR3 totals 14 residues. The germline V and J ends were trimmed by 3 bases and 1 base, with 9 bases remaining between them. Germline V CDR1 and CDR2: SEHNR, FQNEAQ (reference sequence). The CDR3 DNA sequence: TGTGCCAGCAGCTTGAAGCTATCGAACACTGAAGCTTTCTTT. It yields the protein CASSLKLSNTEAFF. The whole variable domain, filled in from reference TRBV7-9 and TRBJ1-1, reads DTGVSQNPRHKITKRGQNVTFRCDPISEHNRLYWYRQTLGQGPEFLTYFQNEAQLEKSRLLSDRFSAERPKGSFSTLEIQRTEQGDSAMYLCASSLKLSNTEAFFGQGTRLTVV.

This clonotype came up a few times. The V gene is TRBV21-1, the J gene TRBJ2-7; the table's D call of TRBD1 was not tested on the DNA. TRBV21-1 is shown as a pseudogene. This CDR3 has 15 residues. CDR3 amino acids: CASSRDKDHSYEQYF. CDR3 bases: TGTGCCAGCAGCCGGGACAAGGATCACTCCTACGAGCAGTACTTC.

The sample holds a few counts of this clonotype. This chain links TRBV20-1 with TRBJ2-3; D might be TRBD1 or TRBD2, each matching 5 bases. Germline CDR1 is DFQATT and CDR2 is SNEGSKA (reference sequence). This CDR3 contains 14 residues. V was pared by 4 bases and J by 2 bases, with 13 bases between. The CDR3, as DNA: TGCAGTGCTAAAGGGGCCGGGGACACAGATACGCAGTATTTT. Its protein is CSAKGAGDTDTQYF.

The V call is TRBV5-1, the J call TRBJ2-2; D perhaps matches TRBD1 (5 bases). V lost 4 bases to trimming and J lost 1 base, with 11 bases between them. The CDR3 covers 15 residues. The germline V gene has CDR1 SGHRS and CDR2 YFSETQ. The CDR3 coding sequence is TGCGCCAGCAGCGCCACAGGTCAGAACACCGGGGAGCTGTTTTTT. It encodes CASSATGQNTGELFF.

The gene calls are TRBV29-1 and TRBJ2-7; D perhaps matches TRBD1 (6 bases). The CDR3 is 12 residues long. Germline V gene sequence: CDR1 SQVTM, CDR2 ANQGSEA. The germline V and J ends were trimmed by 6 bases and 2 bases, with 11 bases remaining between them. Written as DNA, the CDR3 is TGCAGCGTCCGGGACAAAACCTACGAGCAGTACTTC. It specifies CSVRDKTYEQYF.

This clonotype was found a few times. CDR3 in DNA: TGTGCCAGCAGCGTAGCGGGGGGCCGTCGTGAGACCCAGTACTTC. It codes for CASSVAGGRRETQYF. The chain links TRBV9 to TRBJ2-5; a possible D gene is TRBD2 (7 bases). V gave up 0 bases and J gave up 5 bases, with 14 bases separating them. Per germline, CDR1 SGDLS and CDR2 YYNGEE. There are 15 residues in the CDR3.

In this sample, this clonotype turned up many times. Here the CDR3 reads CASSPYSGGPREQYF. The CDR3 DNA sequence: TGTGCCAGCTCACCATACTCGGGAGGTCCGAGGGAGCAGTACTTC. This chain uses TRBV18 with TRBJ2-7, with 7 nucleotides matching TRBD2. The ends lost 2 bases at V and 7 bases at J; junction bases unmatched: 11. The CDR3 contains 15 residues. Germline CDR1 is KGHSH and CDR2 is LQKENI.

This clonotype showed up many times. This chain links TRBV7-9 with TRBJ2-2; D unclear. The CDR3 loop spans 12 amino acids. Germline CDR1 reads SEHNR; CDR2 reads FQNEAQ (reference sequence). V was clipped by 5 bases and J by 5 bases, with 6 bases between them. This CDR3 is CASSQATGELFF. The CDR3 nucleotides are TGTGCCAGCAGCCAGGCTACCGGGGAGCTGTTTTTT.

This clonotype was recorded at least ten times. The chain recombines TRBV12-3 or TRBV12-4 with TRBJ2-1, with D maybe TRBD2 (6 bases). V lost 5 bases, J lost 14 bases, and 16 bases lay in between. The CDR3 is made up of 12 amino acids. The CDR3 is CASSPDRWGEFF. The CDR3 coding sequence is TGTGCCAGCAGTCCCGACCGGTGGGGGGAGTTCTTC.

CDR3 sequence reads: CASSQVSARKVYGYTF. In nucleotides, the CDR3 is TGTGCCAGCAGCCAAGTTTCGGCAAGAAAAGTCTATGGCTACACCTTC. V is TRBV3-1 and J is TRBJ1-2; no clear D. The CDR3 length is 16 residues. The V end lost 1 base, the J end lost 4 bases, and 16 bases lay between the germline ends. Germline CDR1 reads LGHDT; CDR2 reads YNNKEL (reference sequence).

This chain uses TRBV24-1 with TRBJ2-7; 12 bases are a match to TRBD2. The CDR3 runs 16 residues. Looked up from germline, CDR1 is KGHDR and CDR2 is SFDVKD. J lost 3 bases, V lost 3 bases, and 5 bases had no gene match. The CDR3 DNA is TGTGCCACCAGTGATCCCGGACTAGCGGGAAACTACGAGCAGTACTTC. Its translation: CATSDPGLAGNYEQYF.

The J gene is TRBJ1-5, the V gene TRBV4-1; D is undetermined. Trimming stripped 0 bases from V and 4 bases from J, with 10 bases between. CDR3 length: 15 residues. Germline values: CDR1 MGHRA, CDR2 YSYEKL. This CDR3 is CASSQEVGENQPQHF. CDR3 in DNA: TGCGCCAGCAGCCAAGAGGTGGGTGAGAATCAGCCCCAGCATTTT.

This clonotype was counted only a few times. This chain uses TRBV25-1 with TRBJ2-5, with 7 bases matching TRBD1. J gave up 1 base and V 7 bases, and 12 bases lay outside the gene matches. The CDR3 covers 16 residues. The V gene's germline CDR1 is MGHDK and CDR2 SYGVNS. The CDR3: CASMDRGQTFQETQYF. Here the CDR3 DNA reads TGTGCCAGCATGGATCGGGGACAGACCTTCCAAGAGACCCAGTACTTC.

The chain uses TRBV5-1 and TRBJ2-5; TRBD2 matches 7 bases. Germline V gene lookup returns CDR1 SGHRS and CDR2 YFSETQ. The CDR3 contains 14 residues. The junction had 4 bases not matched to a gene; V was cut back by 0 bases and J by 5 bases. As DNA, the CDR3 is TGCGCCAGCAGCTTGGAACGGGGAGGGGAGACCCAGTACTTC. Its translation: CASSLERGGETQYF.

This clonotype was seen a few times. The genes are TRBV2 and TRBJ2-2, with unresolved D. CDR1 and CDR2 from the germline V gene are SNHLY and FYNNEI. The V end lost 6 bases, the J end lost 3 bases, and 8 bases lay between the germline ends. This CDR3 has 13 amino acids. CDR3 amino acids: CASSAPDTGELFF. The DNA of the CDR3 is TGTGCCAGCAGCGCCCCCGACACCGGGGAGCTGTTTTTT.

This clonotype was seen only a few times. The chain has TRBV12-3 or TRBV12-4 and TRBJ1-6; weak D call: TRBD1 (5 bases). Trimming left V 4 bases short and J 5 bases short, with 18 bases between. This CDR3 has 17 residues. The CDR3 DNA reads as TGTGCCAGCAGTTCGTTCTGGTCACTAGGGGATAATTCACCCCTCCACTTT. Translating gives CASSSFWSLGDNSPLHF.

This clonotype was observed many times. This chain links TRBV12-3 or TRBV12-4 with TRBJ1-1, with D maybe TRBD1 (5 bases). The CDR3 has 14 amino acids. Trimming took off 3 bases at V and 6 bases at J, with 14 bases between the two ends. The CDR3 sequence: CASSFTGVPSEAFF. The CDR3 DNA follows: TGTGCCAGCAGTTTTACGGGGGTCCCCTCTGAAGCTTTCTTT.

The chain carries TRBV11-1 and TRBJ2-1; no reliable D call. The ends were cut back, 1 base at V and 8 bases at J, with 12 bases in the middle. The CDR3 has 14 amino acids. CDR1 SGHAT and CDR2 FQDESV come from the germline V gene (reference sequence). The CDR3 region is CASSLGWAMDEQFF. The CDR3 nucleotides are TGTGCCAGCAGCTTAGGGTGGGCTATGGATGAGCAGTTCTTC.

This clonotype was seen only a few times. The chain has TRBV7-9 and TRBJ2-2; 7 bases line up with TRBD2. Losses at the gene ends were 1 base for V and 5 bases for J; bases not matched to a gene: 7. The CDR3 runs 16 residues. The germline V gene encodes CDR1 SEHNR and CDR2 FQNEAQ (reference sequence). In DNA, the CDR3 is TGTGCCAGCAGCTTAGATTCCGGGAGGAGAACCGGGGAGCTGTTTTTT. Its protein is CASSLDSGRRTGELFF.

This chain connects TRBV7-9 to TRBJ2-1, with D unclear. V was cut by 4 bases and J by 5 bases, with 9 bases left in between. Germline-derived CDR1 and CDR2 are SEHNR and FQNEAQ (reference sequence). The CDR3 spans 13 residues. In nucleotides, the CDR3 is TGTGCCAGCAGCTCGACAACCCACAATGAGCAGTTCTTC. This gives the protein CASSSTTHNEQFF.